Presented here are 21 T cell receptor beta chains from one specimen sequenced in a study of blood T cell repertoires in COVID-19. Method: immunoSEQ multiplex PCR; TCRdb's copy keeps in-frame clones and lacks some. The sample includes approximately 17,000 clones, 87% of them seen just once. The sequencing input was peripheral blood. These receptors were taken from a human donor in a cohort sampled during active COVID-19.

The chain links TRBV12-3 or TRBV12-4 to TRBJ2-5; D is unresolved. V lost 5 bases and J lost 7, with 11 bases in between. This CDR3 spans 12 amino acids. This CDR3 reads CASSHRHTTQYF. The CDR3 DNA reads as TGTGCCAGCAGTCACCGTCACACGACCCAGTACTTC.

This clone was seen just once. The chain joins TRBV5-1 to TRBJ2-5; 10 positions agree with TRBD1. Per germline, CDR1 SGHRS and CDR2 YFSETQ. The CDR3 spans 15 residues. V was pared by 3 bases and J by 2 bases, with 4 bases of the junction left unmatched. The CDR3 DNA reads TGCGCCAGCAGCTGGGGGACAGGGGAGCAAGAGACCCAGTACTTC. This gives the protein CASSWGTGEQETQYF.

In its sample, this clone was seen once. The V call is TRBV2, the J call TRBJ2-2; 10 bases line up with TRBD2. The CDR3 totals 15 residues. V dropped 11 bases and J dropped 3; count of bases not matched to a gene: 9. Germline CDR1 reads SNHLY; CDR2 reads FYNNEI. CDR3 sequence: CAGSYSGGDTGELFF. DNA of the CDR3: TGTGCCGGGTCCTACAGCGGGGGGGACACCGGGGAGCTGTTTTTT.

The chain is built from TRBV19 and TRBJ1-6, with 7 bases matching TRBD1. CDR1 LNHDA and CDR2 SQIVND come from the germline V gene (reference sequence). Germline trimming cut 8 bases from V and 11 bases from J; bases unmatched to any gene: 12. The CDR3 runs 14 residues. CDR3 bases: TGTGCCAGTGGTGGGGCAGGGGGATCCCCACCCCTCCACTTT. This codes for CASGGAGGSPPLHF.

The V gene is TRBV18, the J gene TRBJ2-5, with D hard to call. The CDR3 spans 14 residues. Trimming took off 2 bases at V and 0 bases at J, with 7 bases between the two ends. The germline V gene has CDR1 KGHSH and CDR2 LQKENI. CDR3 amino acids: CASSPGQDQETQYF. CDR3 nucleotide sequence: TGTGCCAGCTCACCAGGTCAGGACCAAGAGACCCAGTACTTC.

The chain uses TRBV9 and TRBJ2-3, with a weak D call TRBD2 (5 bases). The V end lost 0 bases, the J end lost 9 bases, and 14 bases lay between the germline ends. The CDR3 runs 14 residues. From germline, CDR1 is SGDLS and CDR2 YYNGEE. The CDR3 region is CASSVGTPYLTQYF. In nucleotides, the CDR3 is TGTGCCAGCAGCGTAGGGACTCCCTATTTGACGCAGTATTTT.

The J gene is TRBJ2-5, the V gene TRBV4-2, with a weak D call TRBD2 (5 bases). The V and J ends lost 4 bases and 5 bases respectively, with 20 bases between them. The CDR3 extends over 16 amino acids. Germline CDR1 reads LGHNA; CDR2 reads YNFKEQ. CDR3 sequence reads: CASSRTLGEGVETQYF. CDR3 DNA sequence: TGTGCCAGCAGCCGCACCCTTGGAGAGGGTGTGGAGACCCAGTACTTC.

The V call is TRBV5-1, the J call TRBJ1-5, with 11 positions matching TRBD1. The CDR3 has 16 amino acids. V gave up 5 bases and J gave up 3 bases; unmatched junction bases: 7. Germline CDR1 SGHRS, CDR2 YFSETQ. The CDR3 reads CASRTGTGGPNQPQHF. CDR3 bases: TGCGCCAGCAGGACCGGGACAGGGGGACCCAATCAGCCCCAGCATTTT.

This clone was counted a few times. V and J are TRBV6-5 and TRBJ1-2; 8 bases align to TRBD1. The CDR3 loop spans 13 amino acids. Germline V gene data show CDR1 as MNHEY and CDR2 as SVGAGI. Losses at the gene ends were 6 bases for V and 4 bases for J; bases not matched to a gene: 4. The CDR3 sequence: CASRKTGAYGYTF. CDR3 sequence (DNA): TGTGCCAGCAGGAAGACAGGGGCCTATGGCTACACCTTC.

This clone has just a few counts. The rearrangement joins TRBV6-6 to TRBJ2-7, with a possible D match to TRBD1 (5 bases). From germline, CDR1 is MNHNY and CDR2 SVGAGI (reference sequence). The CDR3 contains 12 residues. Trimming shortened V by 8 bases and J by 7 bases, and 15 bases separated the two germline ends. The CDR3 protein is CASVPGSGEQYF. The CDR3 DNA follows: TGTGCCAGCGTCCCCGGGTCAGGGGAGCAGTACTTC.

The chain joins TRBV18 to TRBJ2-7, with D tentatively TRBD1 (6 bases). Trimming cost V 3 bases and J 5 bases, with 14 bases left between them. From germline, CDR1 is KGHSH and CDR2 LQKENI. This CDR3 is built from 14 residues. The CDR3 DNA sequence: TGTGCCAGCTCACCGTCACAGGGCTCGAACGAGCAGTACTTC. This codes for CASSPSQGSNEQYF.

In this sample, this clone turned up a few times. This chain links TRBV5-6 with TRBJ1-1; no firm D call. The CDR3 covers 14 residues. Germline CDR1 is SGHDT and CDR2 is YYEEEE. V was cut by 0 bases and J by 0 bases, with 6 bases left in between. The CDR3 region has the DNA TGTGCCAGCAGCTTGGGCGCGCTGAACACTGAAGCTTTCTTT. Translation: CASSLGALNTEAFF.

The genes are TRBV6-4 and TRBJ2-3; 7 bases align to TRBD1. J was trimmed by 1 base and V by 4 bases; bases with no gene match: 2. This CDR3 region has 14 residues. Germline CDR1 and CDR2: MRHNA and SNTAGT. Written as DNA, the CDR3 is TGTGCCAGCAGTGCCGGGACAGGCACAGATACGCAGTATTTT. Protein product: CASSAGTGTDTQYF.

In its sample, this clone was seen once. CDR3 DNA: TGTGCCAGCAGCCAAGACGGAGCGGGGCTTCAGTTCTTC. Translating it yields CASSQDGAGLQFF. This chain joins TRBV3-1 (or the pseudogene TRBV3-2) and TRBJ2-1; 7 bases are shared with TRBD2. Germline lookup yields CDR1 LGHDT and CDR2 YNNKEL (reference sequence). The CDR3 length is 13 residues. V lost 0 bases, J lost 13 bases, and 6 bases stayed unmatched.

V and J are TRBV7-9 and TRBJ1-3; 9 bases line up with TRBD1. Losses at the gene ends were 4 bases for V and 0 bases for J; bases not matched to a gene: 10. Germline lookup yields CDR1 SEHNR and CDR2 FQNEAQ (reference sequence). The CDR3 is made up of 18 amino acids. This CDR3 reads CASSSYRGLDPSGNTIYF. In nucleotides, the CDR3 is TGTGCCAGCAGCTCATACAGGGGGCTAGACCCCTCTGGAAACACCATATATTTT.

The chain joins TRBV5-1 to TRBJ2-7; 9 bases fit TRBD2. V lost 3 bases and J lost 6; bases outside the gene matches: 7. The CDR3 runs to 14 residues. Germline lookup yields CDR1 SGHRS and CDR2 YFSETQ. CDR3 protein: CASSSAGGYSEQYF. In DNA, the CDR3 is TGCGCCAGCAGCTCAGCGGGAGGATACTCCGAGCAGTACTTC.

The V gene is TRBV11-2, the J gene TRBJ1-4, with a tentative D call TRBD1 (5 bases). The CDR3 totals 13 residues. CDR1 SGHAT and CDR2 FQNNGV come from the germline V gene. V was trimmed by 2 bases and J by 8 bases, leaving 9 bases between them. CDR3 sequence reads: CASSLTPGEKLFF. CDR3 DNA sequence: TGTGCCAGCAGCTTAACTCCAGGGGAAAAACTGTTTTTT.

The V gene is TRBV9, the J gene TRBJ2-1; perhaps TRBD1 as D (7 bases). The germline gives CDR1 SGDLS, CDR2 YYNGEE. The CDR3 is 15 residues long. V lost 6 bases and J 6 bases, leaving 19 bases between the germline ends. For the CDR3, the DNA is TGTGCCAGCAACGAAGGGGGCGGGGCAGGCAATGAGCAGTTCTTC. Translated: CASNEGGGAGNEQFF.

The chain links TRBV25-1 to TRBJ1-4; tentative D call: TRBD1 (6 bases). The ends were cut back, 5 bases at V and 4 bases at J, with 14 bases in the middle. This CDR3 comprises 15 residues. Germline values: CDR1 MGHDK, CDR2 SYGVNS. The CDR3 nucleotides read TGTGCCAGCAGTCCACCGACAGGATATAATGAAAAACTGTTTTTT. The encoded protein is CASSPPTGYNEKLFF.

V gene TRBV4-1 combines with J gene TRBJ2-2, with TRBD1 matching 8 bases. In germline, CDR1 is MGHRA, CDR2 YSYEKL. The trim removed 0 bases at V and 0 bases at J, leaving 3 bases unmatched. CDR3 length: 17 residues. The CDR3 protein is CASSQDTGGANTGELFF. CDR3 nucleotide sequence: TGCGCCAGCAGCCAAGACACAGGGGGAGCGAACACCGGGGAGCTGTTTTTT.

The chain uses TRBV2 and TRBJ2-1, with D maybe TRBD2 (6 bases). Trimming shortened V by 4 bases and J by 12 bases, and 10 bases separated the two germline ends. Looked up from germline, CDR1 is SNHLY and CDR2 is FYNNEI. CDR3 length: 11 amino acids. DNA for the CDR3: TGTGCCAGCAGTGGGACTAACACGCAGTTCTTC. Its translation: CASSGTNTQFF. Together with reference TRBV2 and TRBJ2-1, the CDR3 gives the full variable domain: EPEVTQTPSHQVTQMGQEVILRCVPISNHLYFYWYRQILGQKVEFLVSFYNNEISEKSEIFDDQFSVERPDGSNFTLKIRSTKLEDSAMYFCASSGTNTQFFGPGTRLTVL.